Below, 27 T cell receptor beta chains from the same sample are listed, as sequenced in a study of yellow fever vaccine responses in identical twins. In TCRdb, the RT-PCR reads were re-called with MiXCR into one record per CDR3 protein. The table shows about 710 distinct CDR3 sequences, with about 80% occurring only once. The sequencing here drew on T cells from blood (PBMCs), unsorted or a sorted subset (not recorded which), taken before or after yellow fever vaccination (not recorded which). All receptors come from a female donor who received the yellow fever vaccine.

The CDR3 loop reads CASSQAGDRRNTEAFF. The CDR3 bases are TGCGCCAGCAGCCAAGCGGGAGACAGGCGCAACACTGAAGCTTTCTTT. V and J are TRBV4-3 and TRBJ1-1; a weak D match, TRBD1 (6 bases). Germline-derived CDR1 and CDR2 are LGHNA and YSLEER. This CDR3 contains 16 residues. Between the trimmed V and J ends, which lost 1 base and 2 bases, there was a span of 14 bases.

This clonotype has a handful of counts. In DNA, the CDR3 is TGTGCCAGCAGCTTGGCCGGGACAGGGCTACTATATGGCTACACCTTC. This sequence encodes CASSLAGTGLLYGYTF. The J gene is TRBJ1-2, the V gene TRBV5-5; 9 bases are a match to TRBD1. J lost 5 bases, V lost 0 bases, and 8 bases had no gene match. The CDR3 length is 16 residues. Germline CDR1 reads SGHKS; CDR2 reads YYEKEE (reference sequence).

The chain couples TRBV6-1 to TRBJ2-5; D is uncertain. Germline CDR1 reads MNHNS; CDR2 reads SASEGT. The CDR3 length is 13 residues. V lost 6 bases, J lost 5 bases, and 13 bases lay in between. CDR3 DNA: TGTGCCAGCAGACCCCTAGAATGGGAGACCCAGTACTTC. Its translation is CASRPLEWETQYF.

The J gene is TRBJ1-2, the V gene TRBV20-1, with D unclear. The CDR3 has 15 amino acids. Germline CDR1 and CDR2: DFQATT and SNEGSKA (reference sequence). Between the trimmed V and J ends, which lost 1 base and 0 bases, there was a span of 12 bases. As DNA, the CDR3 is TGCAGTGCTAGAGTTGTGGCCAGTTCTAACTATGGCTACACCTTC. As protein: CSARVVASSNYGYTF.

This clonotype appeared a single time. V and J are TRBV7-3 and TRBJ2-7, with a possible D match to TRBD2 (6 bases). V dropped 4 bases and J dropped 9 bases, with 25 bases sitting between them. The CDR3 is 16 residues long. Germline V gene sequence: CDR1 SGHTA, CDR2 FQGTGA. CDR3 sequence reads: CASSSTSPKGGFGQYF. In DNA form, the CDR3 reads TGTGCCAGCAGCTCAACGTCCCCGAAGGGAGGATTCGGGCAGTACTTC.

The chain carries TRBV11-2 and TRBJ2-5; D might be TRBD1 (5 bases). Germline lookup yields CDR1 SGHAT and CDR2 FQNNGV. Between the trimmed V and J ends, which lost 1 base and 1 base, there was a span of 13 bases. The CDR3 contains 16 residues. The CDR3 DNA sequence: TGTGCCAGCAGCTTAGGACCTCAGGGTTCCCAAGAGACCCAGTACTTC. Amino acids: CASSLGPQGSQETQYF. Using reference TRBV11-2 and TRBJ2-5 for the parts outside the CDR3, the full variable domain is EAGVAQSPRYKIIEKRQSVAFWCNPISGHATLYWYQQILGQGPKLLIQFQNNGVVDDSQLPKDRFSAERLKGVDSTLKIQPAKLEDSAVYLCASSLGPQGSQETQYFGPGTRLLVL.

The chain employs TRBV11-1 and TRBJ2-5; TRBD2 matches 11 bases. Germline loops: CDR1 SGHAT, CDR2 FQDESV (reference sequence). The V and J ends lost 5 bases and 5 bases, in that order; junction bases with no gene match: 13. The CDR3 contains 17 residues. CDR3 nucleotide sequence: TGTGCCAGCAGCCTCTCGCCCCTAGCGGGGGGACATGAGACCCAGTACTTC. Translated: CASSLSPLAGGHETQYF.

The rearrangement joins TRBV7-6 to TRBJ2-1; possibly TRBD1 or TRBD2 for D (6 bases each). This CDR3 has 13 residues. Trimming removed 5 bases at V and 7 bases at J, with 12 bases between. CDR1 is SGHVS and CDR2 is FNYEAQ in the germline V gene. CDR3: CASSHLGGNEQFF. In DNA form, the CDR3 reads TGTGCCAGCAGCCATCTAGGGGGGAATGAGCAGTTCTTC.

V usage is TRBV20-1 and J usage is TRBJ2-1; 7 bases map to TRBD2. V shed 3 bases, J shed 1 base, and the junction held 12 bases outside the gene matches. Germline V gene sequence: CDR1 DFQATT, CDR2 SNEGSKA (reference sequence). This CDR3 has 17 residues. CDR3 sequence: CSASGQGGGRSYNEQFF. The DNA for the CDR3 is TGCAGTGCTAGTGGGCAGGGCGGCGGGAGATCCTACAATGAGCAGTTCTTC.

The chain recombines TRBV13 with TRBJ2-2; D is undetermined. The CDR3 has 15 amino acids. Germline loops: CDR1 PRHDT, CDR2 FYEKMQ (reference sequence). The V gene lost 5 bases and the J gene lost 0 bases, with 10 bases spanning the gap. The CDR3 DNA follows: TGTGCCAGCAGCGCAACTACAGCGAACACCGGGGAGCTGTTTTTT. It yields the protein CASSATTANTGELFF.

This clonotype was found once. The V and J genes are TRBV4-3 and TRBJ1-5; D not certain. The V gene's germline CDR1 is LGHNA and CDR2 YSLEER. The germline V and J ends were trimmed by 0 bases and 6 bases, with 6 bases remaining between them. CDR3 length equals 13 residues. The CDR3 is CASSQEPSQPQHF. In DNA form, the CDR3 reads TGCGCCAGCAGCCAAGAGCCCAGTCAGCCCCAGCATTTT.

In its sample, this clonotype was seen a few times. The rearrangement joins TRBV6-1 to TRBJ2-1; possible D gene TRBD1, 6 bases. Germline V gives CDR1 MNHNS, CDR2 SASEGT. This CDR3 is built from 14 residues. Trimming left V 3 bases short and J 0 bases short, with 6 bases between. CDR3 region: CASSEDSSYNEQFF. CDR3 sequence (DNA): TGTGCCAGCAGTGAGGACAGCTCCTACAATGAGCAGTTCTTC.

This clonotype was detected once. The V gene is TRBV11-1, the J gene TRBJ2-2; no definite D call. The V end was cut by 2 bases, the J end by 4 bases, with 8 bases between. Germline V CDR1 and CDR2: SGHAT, FQDESV (reference sequence). This CDR3 contains 14 residues. CDR3 sequence (DNA): TGTGCCAGCAGCTTACGAGAAAGCACCGGGGAGCTGTTTTTT. This translates into CASSLRESTGELFF.

V is TRBV27 and J is TRBJ1-2; D uncertain. Germline V CDR1 and CDR2: MNHEY, SMNVEV (reference sequence). Trimming stripped 8 bases from V and 5 bases from J, with 12 bases between. This CDR3 is built from 12 residues. CDR3 DNA: TGTGCCAGCCAGCGGGAGCCATATGGCTACACCTTC. The encoded protein is CASQREPYGYTF.

The chain combines TRBV4-2 with TRBJ2-1; D is uncertain. The CDR3 consists of 15 residues. V was cut by 2 bases and J by 0 bases, with 8 bases left in between. Per germline, CDR1 LGHNA and CDR2 YNFKEQ. The CDR3 DNA follows: TGTGCCAGCAGCCAACCCTTTGACTCCTACAATGAGCAGTTCTTC. Its translation is CASSQPFDSYNEQFF.

V gene TRBV10-3 combines with J gene TRBJ1-1, with D perhaps TRBD1 (5 bases). Trimming left V 0 bases short and J 7 bases short, with 12 bases between. The CDR3 totals 14 residues. Germline assignment: CDR1 ENHRY and CDR2 SYGVKD. The chain's CDR3 is CAISESGGGVEAFF. The CDR3 region has the DNA TGTGCCATCAGTGAGTCCGGCGGGGGGGTTGAAGCTTTCTTT.

In DNA form, the CDR3 reads TGTGCAAGTCGCTTAGCCTATGATATTCAAGAGACCCAGTACTTC. Translating it yields CASRLAYDIQETQYF. J is TRBJ2-5 and V is TRBV12-2. TRBV12-2 is flagged as a pseudogene. The CDR3 extends over 15 amino acids.

The V gene is TRBV19, the J gene TRBJ1-5, with D possibly being TRBD1 (5 bases). Per germline, CDR1 LNHDA and CDR2 SQIVND (reference sequence). With 10 bases removed from V and 5 bases from J, the gap between germline ends came to 12 bases. This CDR3 has 12 residues. CDR3 protein: CATDSHDQPQHF. CDR3 coding DNA: TGTGCCACTGACAGCCACGATCAGCCCCAGCATTTT.

The chain uses TRBV28 and TRBJ2-1, with D hard to call. This CDR3 comprises 11 residues. Trimming stripped 8 bases from V and 0 bases from J, with 2 bases between. Germline CDR1 MDHEN, CDR2 SYDVKM. This chain's CDR3 is CASGSYNEQFF. In nucleotides, the CDR3 is TGTGCCAGCGGCTCCTACAATGAGCAGTTCTTC.

The rearrangement joins TRBV5-1 to TRBJ2-1; 10 bases align to TRBD2. The CDR3 loop spans 15 amino acids. Trimming at V came to 0 bases and at J to 5 bases, leaving 2 bases not matched to a gene. Germline V gives CDR1 SGHRS, CDR2 YFSETQ. The CDR3 bases are TGCGCCAGCAGCTTGGTACTAGCGGGGAACAATGAGCAGTTCTTC. It encodes CASSLVLAGNNEQFF.

The sample holds one count of this clonotype. The rearrangement joins TRBV6-2 or TRBV6-3 to TRBJ1-2; D is perhaps TRBD1 (6 bases). Germline-derived CDR1 and CDR2 are MNHEY and SVGEGT. This CDR3 comprises 13 residues. V gave up 0 bases and J gave up 8 bases, with 10 bases separating them. This CDR3 is CASSYSGGPGYTF. Written as DNA, the CDR3 is TGTGCCAGCAGTTACTCGGGGGGGCCCGGCTACACCTTC.

The rearrangement uses TRBV30 and TRBJ1-5, with 9 bases identical to TRBD1. The CDR3 covers 15 residues. Germline V gives CDR1 GTSNPN, CDR2 SVGIG (reference sequence). The trim removed 5 bases at V and 6 bases at J, leaving 11 bases unmatched. The CDR3 nucleotides are TGTGCCTGGCCTTATGGGACAGGGTACTGTCAGCCCCAGCATTTT. Its translation: CAWPYGTGYCQPQHF. Supplemented by reference TRBV30 and TRBJ1-5, the full variable domain reads SQTIHQWPATLVQPVGSPLSLECTVEGTSNPNLYWYRQAAGRGLQLLFYSVGIGQISSEVPQNLSASRPQDRQFILSSKKLLLSDSGFYLCAWPYGTGYCQPQHFGDGTRLSIL.

The chain uses TRBV11-1 and TRBJ2-6, with TRBD1 matching 7 bases. There are 17 residues in the CDR3. Germline trimming cut 5 bases from V and 1 base from J; bases unmatched to any gene: 8. CDR1 SGHAT and CDR2 FQDESV come from the germline V gene (reference sequence). The CDR3 sequence is CASSPRDRVSGANVLTF. CDR3 bases: TGTGCCAGCAGCCCCCGGGACAGAGTTTCTGGGGCCAACGTCCTGACTTTC.

CDR3 in DNA: TGTGCCACGACGGGACAGGGAAGTTCGGGGGAGAGTAGAGACATTCAGTACTTC. Protein sequence: CATTGQGSSGESRDIQYF. This chain joins TRBV18 and TRBJ2-4, with 9 positions matching TRBD1. Per germline, CDR1 KGHSH and CDR2 LQKENI. This CDR3 spans 18 amino acids. J gave up 8 bases and V 10 bases, and 24 bases lay outside the gene matches.

The chain carries TRBV29-1 and TRBJ2-3, with TRBD2 identical over 7 bases. CDR1 and CDR2 from the germline V gene are SQVTM and ANQGSEA. V lost 5 bases, J lost 3 bases, and 8 bases stayed unmatched. The CDR3 has 14 amino acids. The CDR3 DNA is TGCAGCGTTTACTCGCGGGAGCAAACAGATACGCAGTATTTT. Protein sequence: CSVYSREQTDTQYF.

The rearrangement joins TRBV21-1 to TRBJ2-1; TRBD2 is the table's D call, not checked against the DNA. TRBV21-1 is deemed a pseudogene. CDR3 length: 15 amino acids. In DNA form, the CDR3 reads TGTGCCAGCAGCACAGGACTAGCGACGTACAATGAGCAGTTCTTC. This encodes CASSTGLATYNEQFF.

The V gene is TRBV2, the J gene TRBJ1-1; TRBD1 might be the D (6 bases). This CDR3 is 15 amino acids long. Trimming cost V 0 bases and J 8 bases, with 16 bases left between them. From germline, CDR1 is SNHLY and CDR2 FYNNEI. CDR3 nucleotides: TGTGCCAGCAGTGAAGCGGAGGGGGGCGAGGCGGAAGCTTTCTTT. This sequence encodes CASSEAEGGEAEAFF.